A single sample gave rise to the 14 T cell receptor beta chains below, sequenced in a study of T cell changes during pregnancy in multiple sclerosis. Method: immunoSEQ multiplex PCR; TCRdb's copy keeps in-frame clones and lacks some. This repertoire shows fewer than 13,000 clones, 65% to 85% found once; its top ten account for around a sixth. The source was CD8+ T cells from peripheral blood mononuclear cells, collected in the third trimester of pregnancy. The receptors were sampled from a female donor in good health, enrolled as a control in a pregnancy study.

As DNA, the CDR3 is TGTGCCAGCAGCTTCCAACTAGCGGGGGGGATGTACAATGAGCAGTTCTTC. Amino acids: CASSFQLAGGMYNEQFF. This sequence joins TRBV7-8 and TRBJ2-1; 13 positions agree with TRBD2. The J segment lost 4 bases and the V segment lost 3 bases, leaving 6 bases of the junction unmatched. The CDR3 is 17 amino acids. The V gene's germline CDR1 is SGHVS and CDR2 FQNEAQ.

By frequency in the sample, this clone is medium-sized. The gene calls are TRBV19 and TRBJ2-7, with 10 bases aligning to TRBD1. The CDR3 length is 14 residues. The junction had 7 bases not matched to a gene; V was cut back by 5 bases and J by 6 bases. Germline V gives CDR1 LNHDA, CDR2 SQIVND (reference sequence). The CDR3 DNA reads TGTGCCAGTAGTTCGGGACAGGGGTTGGCCGAGCAGTACTTC. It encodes CASSSGQGLAEQYF.

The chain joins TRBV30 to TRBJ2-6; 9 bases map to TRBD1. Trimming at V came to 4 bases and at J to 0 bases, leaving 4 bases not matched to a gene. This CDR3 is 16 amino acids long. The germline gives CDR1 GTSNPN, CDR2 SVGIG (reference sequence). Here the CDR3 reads CAWTDRGISGANVLTF. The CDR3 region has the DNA TGTGCCTGGACAGACAGGGGGATCTCTGGGGCCAACGTCCTGACTTTC.

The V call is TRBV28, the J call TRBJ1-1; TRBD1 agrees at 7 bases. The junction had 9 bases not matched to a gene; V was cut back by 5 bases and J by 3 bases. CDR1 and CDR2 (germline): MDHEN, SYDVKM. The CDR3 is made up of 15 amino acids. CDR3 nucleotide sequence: TGTGCCAGCAGTGCCCAGATAACAGGGGACACTGAAGCTTTCTTT. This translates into CASSAQITGDTEAFF.

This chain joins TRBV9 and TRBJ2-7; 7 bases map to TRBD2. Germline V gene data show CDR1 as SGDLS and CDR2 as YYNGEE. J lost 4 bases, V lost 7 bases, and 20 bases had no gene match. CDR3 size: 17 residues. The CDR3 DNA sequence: TGTGCCAGCTCGGTAGCGAAGACTAGCTTGGGACCTTACGAGCAGTACTTC. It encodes CASSVAKTSLGPYEQYF. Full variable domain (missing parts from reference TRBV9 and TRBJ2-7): DSGVTQTPKHLITATGQRVTLRCSPRSGDLSVYWYQQSLDQGLQFLIQYYNGEERAKGNILERFSAQQFPDLHSELNLSSLELGDSALYFCASSVAKTSLGPYEQYFGPGTRLTVT.

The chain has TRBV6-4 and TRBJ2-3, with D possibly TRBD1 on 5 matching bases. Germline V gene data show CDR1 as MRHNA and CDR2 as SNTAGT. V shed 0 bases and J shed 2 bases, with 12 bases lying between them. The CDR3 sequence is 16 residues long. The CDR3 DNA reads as TGTGCCAGCAGTGACTCCTCGGTAGGGGCCACAGATACGCAGTATTTT. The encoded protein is CASSDSSVGATDTQYF.

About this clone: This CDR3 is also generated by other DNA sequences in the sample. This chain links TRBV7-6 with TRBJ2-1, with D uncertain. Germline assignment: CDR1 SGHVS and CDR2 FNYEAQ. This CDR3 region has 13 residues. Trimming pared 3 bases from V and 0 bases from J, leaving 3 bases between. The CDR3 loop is CASSLSSYNEQFF. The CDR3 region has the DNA TGTGCCAGCAGCTTGAGCTCCTACAATGAGCAGTTCTTC.

DNA for the CDR3: TGTGCCAGCAGGCGCGGGACTTCCTCCTACGAGCAGTACTTC. Protein: CASRRGTSSYEQYF. This chain uses TRBV6-5 with TRBJ2-7; D is possibly TRBD2 (6 bases). Trimming stripped 6 bases from V and 0 bases from J, with 12 bases between. CDR1 is MNHEY and CDR2 is SVGAGI in the germline V gene. This CDR3 comprises 14 residues.

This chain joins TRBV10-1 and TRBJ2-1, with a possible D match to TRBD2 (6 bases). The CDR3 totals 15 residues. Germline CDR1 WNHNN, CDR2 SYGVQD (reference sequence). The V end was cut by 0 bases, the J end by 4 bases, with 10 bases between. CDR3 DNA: TGCGCCAGCAGTGAGTCAGCGGAGGGATACAATGAGCAGTTCTTC. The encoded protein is CASSESAEGYNEQFF.

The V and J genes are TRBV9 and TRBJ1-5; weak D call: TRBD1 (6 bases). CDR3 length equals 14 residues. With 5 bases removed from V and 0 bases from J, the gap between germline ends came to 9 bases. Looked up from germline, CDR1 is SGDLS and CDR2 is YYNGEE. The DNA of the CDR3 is TGTGCCAGCAGTGAGGGGGATAGCAATCAGCCCCAGCATTTT. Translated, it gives CASSEGDSNQPQHF. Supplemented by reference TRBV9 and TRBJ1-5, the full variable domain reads DSGVTQTPKHLITATGQRVTLRCSPRSGDLSVYWYQQSLDQGLQFLIQYYNGEERAKGNILERFSAQQFPDLHSELNLSSLELGDSALYFCASSEGDSNQPQHFGDGTRLSIL.

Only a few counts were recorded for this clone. The CDR3 nucleotides read TGTGCCAGCAGCCAAAACGGGGAAAGCACAGATACGCAGTATTTT. Its translation: CASSQNGESTDTQYF. The chain uses TRBV6-4 and TRBJ2-3; D is possibly TRBD2 (5 bases). The CDR3 contains 15 residues. V was pared by 6 bases and J by 0 bases, with 13 bases between. The germline V gene encodes CDR1 MRHNA and CDR2 SNTAGT.

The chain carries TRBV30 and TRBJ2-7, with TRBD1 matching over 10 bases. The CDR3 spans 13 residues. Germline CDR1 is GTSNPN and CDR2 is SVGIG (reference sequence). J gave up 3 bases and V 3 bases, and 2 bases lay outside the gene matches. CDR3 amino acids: CAWRGQGRYEQYF. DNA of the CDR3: TGTGCCTGGAGGGGACAGGGGCGCTACGAGCAGTACTTC.

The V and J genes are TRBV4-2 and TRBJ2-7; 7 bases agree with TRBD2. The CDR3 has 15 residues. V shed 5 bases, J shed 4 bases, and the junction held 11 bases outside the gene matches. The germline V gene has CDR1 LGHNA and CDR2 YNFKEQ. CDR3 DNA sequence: TGTGCCAGCAGCGACGGGGGAGGGCCACGTTACGAGCAGTACTTC. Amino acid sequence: CASSDGGGPRYEQYF.

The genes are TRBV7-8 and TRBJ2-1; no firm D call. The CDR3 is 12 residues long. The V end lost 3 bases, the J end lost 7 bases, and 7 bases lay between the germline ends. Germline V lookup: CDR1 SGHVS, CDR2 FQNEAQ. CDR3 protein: CASSFRSNEQFF. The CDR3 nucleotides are TGTGCCAGCAGCTTTCGGTCGAATGAGCAGTTCTTC.